Below, 2 T cell receptor beta chains from the same sample are listed, as sequenced in a study of a mutant IDH1 vaccine in newly diagnosed glioma. The table came from immunoSEQ multiplex PCR; TCRdb's copy has only in-frame clones and leaves some out. The table records approximately 47,000 clones, 88% of them present only once. These receptors have no known antigen. The time point denotes: week 35, safety follow-up. Each dose of the vaccine consisted of 300 ug of mutant IDH1 20-mer peptide, with topical imiquimod. The sequences come from PBMCs, collected from a glioma patient whose treatment included an IDH1 peptide vaccine. These receptors all stem from a woman aged 40 to 50 with glioma.

This chain connects TRBV5-5 to TRBJ2-7, with a tentative D call TRBD1 (5 bases). Germline V CDR1 and CDR2: SGHKS, YYEKEE (reference sequence). The CDR3 is 14 residues long. V was shortened by 0 bases and J by 0 bases, with 7 bases between the two germline ends. The CDR3, as DNA: TGTGCCAGCAGCTTGGAGGACAACTCCTACGAGCAGTACTTC. It translates to CASSLEDNSYEQYF.

V gene TRBV25-1 combines with J gene TRBJ2-3; 7 nucleotides match TRBD1. The CDR3 runs to 17 residues. V lost 4 bases and J lost 2; bases outside the gene matches: 12. The germline V gene has CDR1 MGHDK and CDR2 SYGVNS. For the CDR3, the DNA is TGTGCCAGCAGTGGATATAGGAGCAGGGGGACCACAGATACGCAGTATTTT. Protein sequence: CASSGYRSRGTTDTQYF.